The 9 T cell receptor beta chains reported below all come from one sample, sequenced in a study of T cells after yellow fever vaccination. MiXCR was run by TCRdb on the 5' RACE reads, yielding one entry per CDR3 protein. The sample gives over 300,000 distinct CDR3 sequences, 6.8% of which show up once; about 18% is in the top ten. The input for sequencing was PBMCs, taken around 45 days after the first yellow fever vaccination. These receptors all come from a man aged 18 to 30 who received the YFV17D yellow fever vaccine.

The chain uses TRBV7-9 and TRBJ2-7; either TRBD1 or TRBD2 may fit D (5 bases each). CDR1 and CDR2 from the germline V gene are SEHNR and FQNEAQ (reference sequence). The V end lost 5 bases, the J end lost 5 bases, and 16 bases lay between the germline ends. The CDR3 totals 14 residues. CDR3 nucleotides: TGTGCCAGCAGCCGGAAGGTGGGGGTCCACGAGCAGTACTTC. Residues: CASSRKVGVHEQYF.

The chain joins TRBV6-2 or TRBV6-3 to TRBJ2-3, with D perhaps TRBD1 (5 bases). The germline CDR1 and CDR2 sequences are MNHEY and SVGEGT. Trimming cost V 7 bases and J 0 bases, with 17 bases left between them. The CDR3 spans 16 residues. The CDR3: CASTGLAEASTDTQYF. As DNA, the CDR3 is TGTGCCAGCACAGGGCTGGCAGAAGCTAGCACAGATACGCAGTATTTT.

In this sample, this clonotype turned up a few times. This chain uses TRBV3-1 with TRBJ2-7, with 9 bases aligning to TRBD1. CDR1 LGHDT and CDR2 YNNKEL come from the germline V gene (reference sequence). This CDR3 has 16 residues. The junction had 9 bases not matched to a gene; V was cut back by 4 bases and J by 2 bases. The CDR3 nucleotides read TGTGCCAGCAGCCCCGGGACAGGGAATTTGGCCTACGAGCAGTACGTC. This translates into CASSPGTGNLAYEQYV.

This clonotype came up many times. The chain is built from TRBV12-3 or TRBV12-4 and TRBJ1-2; the D gene is possibly TRBD1 (5 bases). The CDR3 loop spans 13 amino acids. V was trimmed by 6 bases and J by 2 bases, leaving 10 bases between them. In nucleotides, the CDR3 is TGTGCCAGCAGCAGCAGGGCAAACTATGGCTACACCTTC. Residues: CASSSRANYGYTF.

This clonotype has a handful of counts. This chain links TRBV6-4 with TRBJ2-1, with a possible D match to TRBD1 (6 bases). Trimming removed 5 bases from V and 4 bases from J, with 12 bases in between. Looked up from germline, CDR1 is MRHNA and CDR2 is SNTAGT. This CDR3 spans 14 amino acids. The CDR3 DNA reads TGTGCCAGCAGTCCGGGACAAGCATACAATGAGCAGTTCTTC. Protein product: CASSPGQAYNEQFF.

This clonotype was found a few times. The J gene is TRBJ1-2, the V gene TRBV5-5, with TRBD1 identical over 7 bases. Per germline, CDR1 SGHKS and CDR2 YYEKEE (reference sequence). This CDR3 is built from 15 residues. Unmatched junction bases numbered 10, after V lost 4 bases and J lost 4 bases. The CDR3 loop is CASSPQGQEIYGYTF. The DNA for the CDR3 is TGTGCCAGCAGCCCCCAAGGACAGGAAATCTATGGCTACACCTTC.

As regards this clonotype: A much larger clone sits a single nucleotide away, making a read error possible. This is likely a read error, given that the CDR3 carries no conserved phenylalanine or tryptophan at its end. The gene calls are TRBV2 and TRBJ1-2, with D maybe TRBD1 (5 bases). The CDR3 contains 13 residues. Trimming left V 4 bases short and J 0 bases short, with 6 bases between. Germline lookup yields CDR1 SNHLY and CDR2 FYNNEI. The CDR3, as DNA: TGTGCCAGCAGTGTAGGGGCTAACTATGGCTACACCTTA. It specifies CASSVGANYGYTL.

At least ten counts were recorded for this clonotype. The rearrangement uses TRBV7-2 and TRBJ2-5, with D uncertain. This CDR3 is built from 13 residues. The V gene's germline CDR1 is SGHTA and CDR2 FQGNSA. Trimming cost V 2 bases and J 4 bases, with 8 bases left between them. CDR3 sequence reads: CASSLSYRETQYF. CDR3 nucleotides: TGTGCCAGCAGCTTATCTTACCGAGAGACCCAGTACTTC. Complete variable domain (other parts from reference TRBV7-2 and TRBJ2-5): GAGVSQSPSNKVTEKGKDVELRCDPISGHTALYWYRQSLGQGLEFLIYFQGNSAPDKSGLPSDRFSAERTGGSVSTLTIQRTQQEDSAVYLCASSLSYRETQYFGPGTRLLVL.

The chain carries TRBV28 and TRBJ2-7, with D tentatively TRBD2 (5 bases). CDR1 MDHEN and CDR2 SYDVKM come from the germline V gene. The CDR3 covers 12 residues. V lost 6 bases and J 3 bases, leaving 9 bases between the germline ends. CDR3 sequence reads: CASSRGYYEQYV. The CDR3 DNA sequence: TGTGCCAGCAGCCGGGGTTACTACGAGCAGTACGTC.